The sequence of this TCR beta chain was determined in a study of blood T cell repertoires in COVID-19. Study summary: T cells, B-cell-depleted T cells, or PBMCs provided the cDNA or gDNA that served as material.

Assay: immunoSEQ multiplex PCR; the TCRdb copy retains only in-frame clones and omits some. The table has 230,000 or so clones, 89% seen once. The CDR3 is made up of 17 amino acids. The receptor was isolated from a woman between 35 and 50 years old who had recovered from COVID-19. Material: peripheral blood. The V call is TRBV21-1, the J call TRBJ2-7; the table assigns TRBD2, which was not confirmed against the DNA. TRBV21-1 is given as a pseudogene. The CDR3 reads CASSKVTKAGVPYEQYV. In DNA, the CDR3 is TGTGCCAGCAGCAAAGTAACGAAAGCGGGAGTCCCCTACGAGCAGTACGTC.